This TCR beta chain comes out of a study of T cells in Graves' hyperthyroidism and ophthalmopathy. CDR3 length: 15 amino acids. V lost 2 bases to trimming and J lost 9 bases; unmatched junction nucleotides: 10. Germline V gives CDR1 SGHRS, CDR2 YFSETQ. Active moderate-to-severe ophthalmopathy, Clinical Activity Score at least 3, NOSPECS at least 4, under 3 months' duration. From RNA transcripts, TCR beta CDR3 regions were amplified. A set of HTBI primers served as the primers for a first-round RT-PCR of the TCR CDR3. TCRdb re-derived calls from the multiplex PCR reads in MiXCR, one entry per CDR3 protein. The profile shows a few hundred thousand distinct CDR3 sequences, 13% to 15% of them singletons.

The chain links TRBV5-1 to TRBJ2-1; 8 bases map to TRBD2. Material: blood. The origin of this receptor is a woman aged 30 to 39 with Graves' ophthalmopathy. In DNA, the CDR3 is TGCGCCAGCAGCTTTCCGGGACTAGGAGGGGGTGAGCAGTTCTTC. Its protein is CASSFPGLGGGEQFF.